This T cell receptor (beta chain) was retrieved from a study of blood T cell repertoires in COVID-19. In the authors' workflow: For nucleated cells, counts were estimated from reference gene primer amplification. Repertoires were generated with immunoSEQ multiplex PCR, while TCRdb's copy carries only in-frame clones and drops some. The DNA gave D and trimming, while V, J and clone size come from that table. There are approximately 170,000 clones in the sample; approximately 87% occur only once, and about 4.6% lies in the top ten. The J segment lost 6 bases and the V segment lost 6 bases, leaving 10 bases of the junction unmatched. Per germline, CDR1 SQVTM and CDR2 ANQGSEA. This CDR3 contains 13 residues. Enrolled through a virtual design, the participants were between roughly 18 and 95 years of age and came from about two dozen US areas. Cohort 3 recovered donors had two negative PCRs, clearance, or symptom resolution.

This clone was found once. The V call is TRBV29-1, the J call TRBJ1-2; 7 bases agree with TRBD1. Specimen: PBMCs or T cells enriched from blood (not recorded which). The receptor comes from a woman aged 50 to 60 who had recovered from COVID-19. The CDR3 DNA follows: TGCAGCGTGGACCGACAGGGTCGCCATGGCTACACCTTC. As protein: CSVDRQGRHGYTF.